This TCR beta chain was identified during a study of cytomegalovirus exposure and HLA in healthy donors. Amplification used 60 Vbeta primers and 13 Jbeta primers. Libraries were prepared by immunoSEQ multiplex PCR; TCRdb keeps only in-frame clonotypes and omits some of them. The sample shows hundreds of thousands of clones, about 89% of them seen only once. Study outcomes and limitations: Across donors, most TCRs were seen rarely, yet some public ones were widespread. As was reported, the classifier diagnosed cytomegalovirus status with high specificity and sensitivity. It was 150 to 200 TCR beta chains that were listed as cytomegalovirus-associated.

Per the germline V gene, CDR1 is LGHNA and CDR2 is YNFKEQ. The CDR3 spans 16 residues. The count of this clone is one. Its antigen is not known. This sequence originates from a woman aged 18-29 years in good health and CMV-seronegative. V usage is TRBV4-2 and J usage is TRBJ2-5; a possible D gene is TRBD2 (5 bases). The end of the DNA is better explained by TRBJ2-7, so the J call may be wrong. Specimen: PBMCs. The CDR3 coding sequence is TGTGCCAGCACCCTAAACGGGGTCCAAGCCACCTACGAGCAGTACTTC. Its translation: CASTLNGVQATYEQYF.